A single sample gave rise to the 19 T cell receptor beta chains below, sequenced in a study of identical twins. TCRdb recomputed calls from the 5' RACE reads with MiXCR, one row per CDR3 protein. The sample includes around 550,000 distinct CDR3 sequences, roughly 15% of them seen just once. This same sample was also part of a study on yellow fever vaccine responses in identical twins.

Source material: CD4+ T cells sorted from blood. These receptor sequences come from a woman in her late teens or twenties in good health.

This clonotype was seen more than once but under ten times. CDR3 coding DNA: TGTGCCAGCATACAGGGGATCCCTAACACCGGGGAGCTGTTTTTT. This gives the protein CASIQGIPNTGELFF. This chain connects TRBV7-8 to TRBJ2-2; 7 bases agree with TRBD1. CDR3 length: 15 residues. Germline CDR1 and CDR2: SGHVS and FQNEAQ. The J segment lost 2 bases and the V segment lost 7 bases, leaving 7 bases of the junction unmatched. The whole variable domain, remainder taken from reference TRBV7-8 and TRBJ2-2, is GAGVSQSPRYKVAKRGQDVALRCDPISGHVSLFWYQQALGQGPEFLTYFQNEAQLDKSGLPSDRFFAERPEGSVSTLKIQRTQQEDSAVYLCASIQGIPNTGELFFGEGSRLTVL.

This chain links TRBV5-6 with TRBJ2-5; D is uncertain. V dropped 0 bases and J dropped 7 bases, with 13 bases sitting between them. From germline, CDR1 is SGHDT and CDR2 YYEEEE. There are 14 residues in the CDR3. The CDR3 DNA reads TGTGCCAGCAGCTTGGGTCAGCTTCTAGGGACCCAGTACTTC. This encodes CASSLGQLLGTQYF.

The table lists this clonotype with a few counts. The chain joins TRBV12-3 or TRBV12-4 to TRBJ2-3, with 7 positions matching TRBD2. The V gene end was trimmed by 5 bases and the J gene end by 2 bases; junction bases not matched to a gene: 10. CDR3 size: 16 residues. The CDR3 bases are TGTGCCAGCAGTCCCACCCCCGGGGGGTCCACAGATACGCAGTATTTT. It translates to CASSPTPGGSTDTQYF.

V gene TRBV28 combines with J gene TRBJ1-5, with D maybe TRBD1 (5 bases). Germline lookup yields CDR1 MDHEN and CDR2 SYDVKM. V dropped 5 bases and J dropped 1 base, with 12 bases sitting between them. The CDR3 extends over 15 amino acids. CDR3 amino acids: CASSGGGLSNQPQHF. In DNA form, the CDR3 reads TGTGCCAGCAGTGGGGGGGGGTTGAGCAATCAGCCCCAGCATTTT.

This clonotype was seen ten or more times. The CDR3 reads CASSPLGLGGAPRDTQYF. Here the CDR3 DNA reads TGCGCCAGCAGCCCCCTCGGTCTGGGGGGGGCCCCTCGAGATACGCAGTATTTT. The chain couples TRBV4-1 to TRBJ2-3; maybe TRBD2 (7 bases). From germline, CDR1 is MGHRA and CDR2 YSYEKL. The CDR3 sequence is 18 residues long. Between the trimmed V and J ends, which lost 4 bases and 5 bases, there was a span of 25 bases.

The chain recombines TRBV24-1 with TRBJ2-3; TRBD1 agrees at 9 bases. V was clipped by 2 bases and J by 4 bases; unmatched bases: 9. The length of the CDR3 is 17 residues. Germline CDR1 KGHDR, CDR2 SFDVKD. The CDR3 nucleotides are TGTGCCACCAGTGATTACGGACAGGGGTTTTTTGCAGATACGCAGTATTTT. This encodes CATSDYGQGFFADTQYF.

This clonotype was observed a handful of times. The chain links TRBV27 to TRBJ1-6, with D possibly TRBD1 on 6 matching bases. Trimming left V 6 bases short and J 6 bases short, with 18 bases between. The CDR3 has 16 residues. Germline V gives CDR1 MNHEY, CDR2 SMNVEV (reference sequence). The DNA for the CDR3 is TGTGCCAGCAGGCTTACGACAGGTGAAGTTAATTCACCCCTCCACTTT. This sequence encodes CASRLTTGEVNSPLHF.

In this sample, this clonotype turned up a few times. This rearrangement joins TRBV6-6 to TRBJ2-7; D is ambiguous. Trimming pared 8 bases from V and 5 bases from J, leaving 16 bases between. The length of the CDR3 is 13 residues. Germline CDR1 MNHNY, CDR2 SVGAGI (reference sequence). Written as DNA, the CDR3 is TGTGCCAGCGTTGGCCGGTTTCCCGACGAGCAGTACTTC. Amino acids: CASVGRFPDEQYF.

The chain joins TRBV20-1 to TRBJ1-5, with D maybe TRBD1 (6 bases). Germline V gene data show CDR1 as DFQATT and CDR2 as SNEGSKA (reference sequence). V was clipped by 5 bases and J by 3 bases, with 14 bases between them. This CDR3 contains 14 residues. The CDR3 sequence: CSAGRGGYNQPQHF. In DNA form, the CDR3 reads TGCAGTGCTGGGCGAGGGGGGTACAATCAGCCCCAGCATTTT.

CDR3 sequence (DNA): TGCGCCAGCAGCGGGGACACCCGAGGTGAAAAACTGTTTTTT. Its protein product is CASSGDTRGEKLFF. J is TRBJ1-4 and V is TRBV5-1, with D perhaps TRBD1 (6 bases). This CDR3 is 14 amino acids long. The germline gives CDR1 SGHRS, CDR2 YFSETQ. Trimming removed 4 bases from V and 7 bases from J, with 14 bases in between.

J is TRBJ2-2 and V is TRBV20-1; TRBD2 matches 8 bases. Germline CDR1 and CDR2: DFQATT and SNEGSKA (reference sequence). The J segment lost 4 bases and the V segment lost 4 bases, leaving 5 bases of the junction unmatched. CDR3 length: 14 residues. DNA of the CDR3: TGCAGTGCTACGAGCGGGGGTGTCACCGGGGAGCTGTTTTTT. Translating it yields CSATSGGVTGELFF.

This chain uses TRBV27 with TRBJ2-1, with D uncertain. CDR3 length: 15 amino acids. Trimming removed 4 bases from V and 0 bases from J, with 10 bases in between. Germline V gene lookup returns CDR1 MNHEY and CDR2 SMNVEV (reference sequence). DNA of the CDR3: TGTGCCAGCAGTTCGCCCGACCGCTCCTACAATGAGCAGTTCTTC. Protein: CASSSPDRSYNEQFF.

This clonotype has ten or more counts. V gene TRBV12-3 or TRBV12-4 combines with J gene TRBJ2-2; maybe TRBD1 (6 bases). This CDR3 contains 14 residues. Trimming took off 1 base at V and 6 bases at J, with 9 bases between the two ends. The CDR3 DNA reads as TGTGCCAGCAGTTTAGGGCAGGGGTCCGGGGAGCTGTTTTTT. It specifies CASSLGQGSGELFF.

This clonotype was counted only a few times. V is TRBV15 and J is TRBJ1-2; D possibly corresponds to TRBD1 (5 bases). Germline CDR1 reads LNHNV; CDR2 reads YYDKDF (reference sequence). V was pared by 4 bases and J by 3 bases, with 6 bases between. There are 12 residues in the CDR3. The chain's CDR3 is CATSIQDYGYTF. The CDR3 DNA reads TGTGCCACCAGCATACAGGACTATGGCTACACCTTC.

This clonotype showed up just a few times. The chain recombines TRBV20-1 with TRBJ2-3; D is uncertain. Looked up from germline, CDR1 is DFQATT and CDR2 is SNEGSKA (reference sequence). The V end was cut by 4 bases, the J end by 0 bases, with 14 bases between. This CDR3 spans 15 amino acids. Written as DNA, the CDR3 is TGCAGTGCTATAAAACGGAAAGGGAGCACAGATACGCAGTATTTT. This gives the protein CSAIKRKGSTDTQYF.

The sample holds a few counts of this clonotype. Written as DNA, the CDR3 is TGTGCCAGCAGCTTACAGGGGGCAAAGGTGCAGGGCTACACCTTC. Its translation is CASSLQGAKVQGYTF. The chain has TRBV7-9 and TRBJ1-2; 8 nucleotides match TRBD1. This CDR3 is built from 15 residues. Germline lookup yields CDR1 SEHNR and CDR2 FQNEAQ (reference sequence). V lost 2 bases to trimming and J lost 8 bases; unmatched junction nucleotides: 10.

The V gene is TRBV20-1, the J gene TRBJ2-1; D is possibly TRBD2 (6 bases). The germline V gene encodes CDR1 DFQATT and CDR2 SNEGSKA (reference sequence). V was trimmed by 3 bases and J by 9 bases, leaving 12 bases between them. The CDR3 runs 12 residues. The CDR3 sequence is CSARAMGGEQFF. The DNA for the CDR3 is TGCAGTGCTAGGGCTATGGGGGGTGAGCAGTTCTTC.

In this sample, this clonotype turned up a few times. This chain connects TRBV11-2 to TRBJ2-5; 7 bases are a match to TRBD2. CDR1 SGHAT and CDR2 FQNNGV come from the germline V gene. J gave up 2 bases and V 5 bases, and 8 bases lay outside the gene matches. The CDR3 is 15 amino acids. CDR3 nucleotide sequence: TGTGCCAGCAGCACATCCCCGGGACTACAAGAGACCCAGTACTTC. Protein: CASSTSPGLQETQYF.

This chain links TRBV20-1 with TRBJ2-5; 9 bases are shared with TRBD2. Germline assignment: CDR1 DFQATT and CDR2 SNEGSKA (reference sequence). Trimming cost V 5 bases and J 5 bases; bases outside gene matches: 6. The CDR3 is 13 amino acids. The CDR3 bases are TGCAGTGCTTGGGGGCGGGAGGGGGAGACCCAGTACTTC. Its protein is CSAWGREGETQYF.